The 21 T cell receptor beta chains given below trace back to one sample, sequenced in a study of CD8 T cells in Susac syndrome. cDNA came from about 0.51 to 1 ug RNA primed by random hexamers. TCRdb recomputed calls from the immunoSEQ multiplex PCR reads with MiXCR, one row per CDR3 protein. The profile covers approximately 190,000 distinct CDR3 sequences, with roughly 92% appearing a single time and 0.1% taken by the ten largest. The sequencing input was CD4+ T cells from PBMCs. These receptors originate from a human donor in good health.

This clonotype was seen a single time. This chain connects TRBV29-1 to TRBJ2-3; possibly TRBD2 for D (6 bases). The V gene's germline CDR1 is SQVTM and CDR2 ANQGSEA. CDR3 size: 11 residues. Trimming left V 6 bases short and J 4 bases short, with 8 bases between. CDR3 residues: CSVGLSDTQYF. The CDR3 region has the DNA TGCAGCGTGGGACTCTCAGATACGCAGTATTTT.

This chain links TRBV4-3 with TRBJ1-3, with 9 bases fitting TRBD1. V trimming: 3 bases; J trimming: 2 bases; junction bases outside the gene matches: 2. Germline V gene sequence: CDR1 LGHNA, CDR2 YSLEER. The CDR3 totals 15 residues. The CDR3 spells CASSQGQGPGNTIYF. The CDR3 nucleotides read TGCGCCAGCAGCCAGGGACAGGGCCCTGGAAACACCATATATTTT.

DNA of the CDR3: TGTGCCAGCAGTGTCCCGTTAGGGGGGGCTGGAGATACGCAGTATTTT. As protein: CASSVPLGGAGDTQYF. V is TRBV28 and J is TRBJ2-3; perhaps TRBD2 as D (7 bases). The CDR3 sequence is 16 residues long. Trimming removed 5 bases at V and 5 bases at J, with 20 bases between. Germline V lookup: CDR1 MDHEN, CDR2 SYDVKM. The variable domain in full, with the rest retrieved from reference TRBV28 and TRBJ2-3, is DVKVTQSSRYLVKRTGEKVFLECVQDMDHENMFWYRQDPGLGLRLIYFSYDVKMKEKGDIPEGYSVSREKKERFSLILESASTNQTSMYLCASSVPLGGAGDTQYFGPGTRLTVL.

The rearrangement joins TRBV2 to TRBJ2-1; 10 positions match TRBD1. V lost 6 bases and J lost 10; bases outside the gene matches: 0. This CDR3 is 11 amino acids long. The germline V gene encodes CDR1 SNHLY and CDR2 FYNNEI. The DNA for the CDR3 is TGTGCCAGCAGGGACAGGGGGGAGCAGTTCTTC. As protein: CASRDRGEQFF.

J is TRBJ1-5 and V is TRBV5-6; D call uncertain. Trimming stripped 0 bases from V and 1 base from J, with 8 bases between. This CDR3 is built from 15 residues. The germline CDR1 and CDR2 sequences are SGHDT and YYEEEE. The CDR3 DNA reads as TGTGCCAGCAGCTTGGGGGCCCTAAGCAATCAGCCCCAGCATTTT. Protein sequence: CASSLGALSNQPQHF.

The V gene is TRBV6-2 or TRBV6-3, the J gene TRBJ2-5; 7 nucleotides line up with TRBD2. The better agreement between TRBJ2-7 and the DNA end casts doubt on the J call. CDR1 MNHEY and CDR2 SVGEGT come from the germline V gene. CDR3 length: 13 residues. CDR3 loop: CAVGRGTYYEQYV. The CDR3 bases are TGTGCCGTGGGGCGGGGGACCTACTACGAGCAGTACGTC.

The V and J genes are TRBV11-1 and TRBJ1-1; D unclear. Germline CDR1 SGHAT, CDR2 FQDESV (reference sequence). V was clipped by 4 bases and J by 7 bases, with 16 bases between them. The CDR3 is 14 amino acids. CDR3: CASSSRYRPNEAFF. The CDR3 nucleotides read TGTGCCAGCAGCTCCAGATATAGGCCCAATGAAGCTTTCTTT.

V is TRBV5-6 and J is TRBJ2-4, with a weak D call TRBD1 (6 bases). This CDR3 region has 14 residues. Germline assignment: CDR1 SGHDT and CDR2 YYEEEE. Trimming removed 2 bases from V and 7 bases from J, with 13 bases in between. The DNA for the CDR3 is TGTGCCAGCAGCTTTAACAGGGTAGGGAACATTCAGTACTTC. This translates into CASSFNRVGNIQYF.

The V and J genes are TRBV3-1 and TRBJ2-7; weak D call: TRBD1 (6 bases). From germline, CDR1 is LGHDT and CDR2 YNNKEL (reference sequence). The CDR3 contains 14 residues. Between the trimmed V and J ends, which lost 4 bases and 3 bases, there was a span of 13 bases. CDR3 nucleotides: TGTGCCAGCAGCCCTTGGCAGGGGAGCTACGAGCAGTACGTC. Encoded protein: CASSPWQGSYEQYV.

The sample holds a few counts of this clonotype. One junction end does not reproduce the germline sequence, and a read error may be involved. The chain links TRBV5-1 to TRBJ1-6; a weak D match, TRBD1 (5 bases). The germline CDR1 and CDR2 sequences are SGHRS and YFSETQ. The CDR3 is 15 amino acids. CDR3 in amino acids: CASSLDSSYNSPLHF. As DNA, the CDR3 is TGTGCCAGCAGCTTAGACAGCTCCTATAATTCACCCCTCCACTTT.

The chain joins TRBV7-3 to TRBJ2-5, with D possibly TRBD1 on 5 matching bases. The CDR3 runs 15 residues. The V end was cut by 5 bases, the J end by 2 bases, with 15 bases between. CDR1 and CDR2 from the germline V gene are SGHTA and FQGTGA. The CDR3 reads CASSPRGRAQETQYF. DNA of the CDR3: TGTGCCAGCAGCCCCCGTGGCAGGGCTCAAGAGACCCAGTACTTC. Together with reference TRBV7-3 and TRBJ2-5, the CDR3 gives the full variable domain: GAGVSQTPSNKVTEKGKYVELRCDPISGHTALYWYRQSLGQGPEFLIYFQGTGAADDSGLPNDRFFAVRPEGSVSTLKIQRTERGDSAVYLCASSPRGRAQETQYFGPGTRLLVL.

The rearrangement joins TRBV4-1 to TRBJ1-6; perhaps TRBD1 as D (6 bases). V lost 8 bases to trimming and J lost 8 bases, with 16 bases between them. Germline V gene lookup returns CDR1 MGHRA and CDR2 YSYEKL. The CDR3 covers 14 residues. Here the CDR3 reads CASSNRAGDSPLHF. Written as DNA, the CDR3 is TGCGCCAGCTCCAACAGGGCCGGGGATTCACCCCTCCACTTT.

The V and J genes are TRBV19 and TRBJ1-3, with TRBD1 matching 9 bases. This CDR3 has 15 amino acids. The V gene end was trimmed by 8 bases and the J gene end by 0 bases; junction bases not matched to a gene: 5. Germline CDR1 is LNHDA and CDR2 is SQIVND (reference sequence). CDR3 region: CASVGQGSSGNTIYF. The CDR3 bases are TGTGCCAGTGTGGGACAGGGAAGCTCTGGAAACACCATATATTTT.

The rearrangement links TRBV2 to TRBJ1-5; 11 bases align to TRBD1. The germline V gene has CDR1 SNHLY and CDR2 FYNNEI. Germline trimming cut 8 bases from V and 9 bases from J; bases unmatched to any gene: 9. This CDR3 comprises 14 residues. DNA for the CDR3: TGTGCCAGCGGGCTTGGACAGGGGGCTTGGCCCCAGCATTTT. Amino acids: CASGLGQGAWPQHF.

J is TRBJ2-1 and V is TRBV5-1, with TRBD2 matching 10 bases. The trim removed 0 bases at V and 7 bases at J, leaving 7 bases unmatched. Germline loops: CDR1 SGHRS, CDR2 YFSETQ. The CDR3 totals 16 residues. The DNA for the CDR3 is TGCGCCAGCAGCTTGGGGCATACTAGCGGGGCAAATGAGCAGTTCTTC. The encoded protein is CASSLGHTSGANEQFF.

This chain's CDR3 is CASRTGSSGGYTF. CDR3 DNA: TGTGCCAGCAGGACAGGCTCATCGGGCGGCTACACCTTC. The genes are TRBV5-6 and TRBJ1-2; possible D gene TRBD1, 6 bases. In germline, CDR1 is SGHDT, CDR2 YYEEEE. The V and J ends lost 5 bases and 8 bases respectively, with 16 bases between them. The CDR3 contains 13 residues.

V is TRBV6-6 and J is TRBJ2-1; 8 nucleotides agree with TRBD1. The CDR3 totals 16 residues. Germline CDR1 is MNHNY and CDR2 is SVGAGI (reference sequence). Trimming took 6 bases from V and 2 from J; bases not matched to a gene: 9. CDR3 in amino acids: CASSPSGQVAYNEQFF. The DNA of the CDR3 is TGTGCCAGCAGCCCATCGGGACAGGTGGCCTACAATGAGCAGTTCTTC.

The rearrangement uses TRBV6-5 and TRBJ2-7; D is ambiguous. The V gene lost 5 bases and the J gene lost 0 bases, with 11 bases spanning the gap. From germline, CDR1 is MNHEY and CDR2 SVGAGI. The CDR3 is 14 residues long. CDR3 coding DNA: TGTGCCAGCAGTCTGCGAGGATTCTCCTACGAGCAGTACTTC. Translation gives CASSLRGFSYEQYF.

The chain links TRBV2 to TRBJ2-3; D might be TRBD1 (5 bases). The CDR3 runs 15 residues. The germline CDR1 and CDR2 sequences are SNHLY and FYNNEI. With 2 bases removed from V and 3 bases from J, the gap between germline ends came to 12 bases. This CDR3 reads CASSEFVAGTDTQYF. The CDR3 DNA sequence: TGTGCCAGCAGTGAATTTGTCGCAGGGACAGATACGCAGTATTTT. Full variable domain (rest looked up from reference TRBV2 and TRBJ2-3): EPEVTQTPSHQVTQMGQEVILRCVPISNHLYFYWYRQILGQKVEFLVSFYNNEISEKSEIFDDQFSVERPDGSNFTLKIRSTKLEDSAMYFCASSEFVAGTDTQYFGPGTRLTVL.

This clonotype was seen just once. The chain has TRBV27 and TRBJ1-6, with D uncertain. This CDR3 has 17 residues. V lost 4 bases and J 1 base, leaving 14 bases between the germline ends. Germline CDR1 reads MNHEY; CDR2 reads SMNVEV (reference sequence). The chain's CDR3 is CASSSGNGWSYNSPLHF. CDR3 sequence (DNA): TGTGCCAGCAGTTCAGGAAATGGTTGGTCCTATAATTCACCCCTCCACTTT.

The CDR3 spells CASSQVLQVTSPLHF. The CDR3 DNA reads as TGCGCCAGCAGCCAAGTTCTGCAGGTCACCTCACCCCTCCACTTT. The chain uses TRBV4-3 and TRBJ1-6, with unresolved D. V lost 1 base and J lost 10, with 14 bases in between. CDR3 size: 15 residues. Germline CDR1 reads LGHNA; CDR2 reads YSLEER.